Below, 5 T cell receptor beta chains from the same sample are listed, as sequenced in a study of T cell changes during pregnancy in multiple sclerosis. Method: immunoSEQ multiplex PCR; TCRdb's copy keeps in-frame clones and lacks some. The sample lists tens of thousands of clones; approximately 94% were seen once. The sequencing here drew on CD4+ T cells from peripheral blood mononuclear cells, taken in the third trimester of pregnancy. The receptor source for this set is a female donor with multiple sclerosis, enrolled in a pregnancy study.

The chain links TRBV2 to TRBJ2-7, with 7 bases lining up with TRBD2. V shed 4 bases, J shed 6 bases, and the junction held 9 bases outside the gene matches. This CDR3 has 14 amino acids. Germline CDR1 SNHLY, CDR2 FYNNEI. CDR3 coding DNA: TGTGCCAGCAGTGCGGTTGTGACGGGGGGCGAGCAGTACTTC. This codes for CASSAVVTGGEQYF.

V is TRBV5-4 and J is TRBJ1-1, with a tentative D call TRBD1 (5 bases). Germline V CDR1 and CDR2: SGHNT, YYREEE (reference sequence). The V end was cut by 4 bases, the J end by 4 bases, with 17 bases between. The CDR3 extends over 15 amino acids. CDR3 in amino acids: CASSPRPGVSTEAFF. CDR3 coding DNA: TGTGCCAGCAGCCCCCGCCCGGGGGTGAGCACTGAAGCTTTCTTT.

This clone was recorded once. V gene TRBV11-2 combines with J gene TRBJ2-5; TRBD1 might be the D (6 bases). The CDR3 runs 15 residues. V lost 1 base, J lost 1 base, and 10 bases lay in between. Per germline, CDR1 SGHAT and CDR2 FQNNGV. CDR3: CASSLVQGIQETQYF. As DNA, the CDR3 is TGTGCCAGCAGCTTAGTCCAGGGGATCCAAGAGACCCAGTACTTC.

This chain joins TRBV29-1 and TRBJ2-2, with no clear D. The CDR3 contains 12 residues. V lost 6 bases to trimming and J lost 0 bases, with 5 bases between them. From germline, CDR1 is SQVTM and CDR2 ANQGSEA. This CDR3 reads CSVGPNTGELFF. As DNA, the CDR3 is TGCAGCGTGGGCCCGAACACCGGGGAGCTGTTTTTT.

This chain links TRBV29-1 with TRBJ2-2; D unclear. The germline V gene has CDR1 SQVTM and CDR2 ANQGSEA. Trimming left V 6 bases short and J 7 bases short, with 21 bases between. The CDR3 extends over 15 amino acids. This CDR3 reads CSVRTITNSRGELFF. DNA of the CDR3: TGCAGCGTCCGAACCATTACAAATAGCCGCGGGGAGCTGTTTTTT.